The next 2 T cell receptor beta chains were all read from a single sample in a study of cytomegalovirus exposure and HLA in healthy donors. PCR employed 60 Vbeta and 13 Jbeta primers. Data came from immunoSEQ multiplex PCR; TCRdb stores just in-frame clones and leaves some out. This sample has 100,000 or so clones, with 79% found just once. Sample: PBMCs. Receptors were obtained from a female donor in good health and CMV-seropositive.

The chain combines TRBV5-1 with TRBJ2-5; possibly TRBD2 for D (6 bases). Germline loops: CDR1 SGHRS, CDR2 YFSETQ. This CDR3 has 16 residues. The V gene lost 1 base and the J gene lost 5 bases, with 18 bases spanning the gap. The CDR3 here is CASSLNSQGSGETQYF. CDR3 bases: TGCGCCAGCAGCTTGAATAGCCAGGGAAGCGGGGAGACCCAGTACTTC.

The chain has TRBV7-2 and TRBJ2-1, with 8 bases lining up with TRBD2. Germline assignment: CDR1 SGHTA and CDR2 FQGNSA. This CDR3 has 15 amino acids. J gave up 6 bases and V 5 bases, and 9 bases lay outside the gene matches. In nucleotides, the CDR3 is TGTGCCAGCAGCCTGCGGACTAGCTGGGCCAATGAGCAGTTCTTC. Protein: CASSLRTSWANEQFF.